The 15 T cell receptor beta chains given below trace back to one sample, sequenced in a study of breast tumors, draining lymph nodes, adjacent tissues. From the multiplex PCR reads, TCRdb called clonotypes with MiXCR, one entry per CDR3 protein. The table includes 140,000 or so distinct CDR3 sequences, approximately 32% detected once. Axillary draining lymph nodes of breast cancer patients supplied the node samples. Sequencing input: axillary lymph node tissue. The receptors were sampled from a female donor with breast cancer. Some clones in this sample may be carry-over from other donors' samples.

The rearrangement links TRBV4-1 to TRBJ2-7; D gene ambiguous. Trimming took 1 base from V and 1 from J, leaving 11 bases between them. The CDR3 sequence is 15 residues long. Germline V lookup: CDR1 MGHRA, CDR2 YSYEKL. This CDR3 is CASSQVGSGSYEQYF. DNA of the CDR3: TGCGCCAGCAGCCAAGTCGGGTCAGGATCCTACGAGCAGTACTTC.

This clonotype was seen repeatedly, ten times or more. The V call is TRBV27, the J call TRBJ2-5; the D is unclear. V lost 1 base to trimming and J lost 0 bases, with 3 bases between them. Germline assignment: CDR1 MNHEY and CDR2 SMNVEV (reference sequence). The CDR3 consists of 13 residues. For the CDR3, the DNA is TGTGCCAGCAGTTTATTTCACCAAGAGACCCAGTACTTC. Its protein is CASSLFHQETQYF.

This chain joins TRBV3-2 and TRBJ1-2. TRBV3-2 constitutes a pseudogene. The CDR3 runs 15 residues. DNA of the CDR3: TGTGCCAGCAGCCAAGATGGAGGGTTGGACTATGGCTACACCTTC. It yields the protein CASSQDGGLDYGYTF.

This clonotype was found many times. CDR3 amino acids: CASSDIGQGRLGTEAFF. The DNA of the CDR3 is TGTGCCAGCAGTGATATTGGGCAGGGGCGCTTAGGCACTGAAGCTTTCTTT. This chain links TRBV2 with TRBJ1-1; tentatively, D is TRBD1 (6 bases). Between the trimmed V and J ends, which lost 3 bases and 4 bases, there was a span of 21 bases. The CDR3 is made up of 17 amino acids. The germline CDR1 and CDR2 sequences are SNHLY and FYNNEI.

On this clonotype itself: Being one base from a much bigger clone, this may be a read error. The CDR3: CTSSLGLGETQYF. The CDR3 DNA reads as TGCACCAGCAGCCTGGGGCTGGGGGAGACCCAGTACTTC. The chain employs TRBV5-1 and TRBJ2-5; D is perhaps TRBD1 (5 bases). Germline CDR1 SGHRS, CDR2 YFSETQ. The CDR3 extends over 13 amino acids.

The table lists this clonotype with many counts. The V and J genes are TRBV9 and TRBJ1-4, with D tentatively TRBD1 (6 bases). The germline V gene encodes CDR1 SGDLS and CDR2 YYNGEE. This CDR3 has 14 residues. The ends were cut back, 4 bases at V and 8 bases at J, with 15 bases in the middle. The DNA of the CDR3 is TGTGCCAGCAGCCCCAGGGACATGGTAGAAAAACTGTTTTTT. Protein product: CASSPRDMVEKLFF.

The rearrangement uses TRBV11-2 and TRBJ2-7, with D possibly being TRBD1 or TRBD2 (5 bases each). The CDR3 extends over 15 amino acids. V was clipped by 3 bases and J by 9 bases, with 21 bases between them. The germline gives CDR1 SGHAT, CDR2 FQNNGV. CDR3 in amino acids: CASSFFHLPGPRQYF. The CDR3 DNA reads as TGTGCCAGCAGCTTCTTTCACTTGCCGGGGCCGAGGCAGTACTTC. The variable domain in full, completed from reference TRBV11-2 and TRBJ2-7, reads EAGVAQSPRYKIIEKRQSVAFWCNPISGHATLYWYQQILGQGPKLLIQFQNNGVVDDSQLPKDRFSAERLKGVDSTLKIQPAKLEDSAVYLCASSFFHLPGPRQYFGPGTRLTVT.

This clonotype was counted many times. The V and J genes are TRBV28 and TRBJ2-7; 7 bases are shared with TRBD1. The CDR3 is 14 residues long. Per germline, CDR1 MDHEN and CDR2 SYDVKM. Germline trimming cut 4 bases from V and 3 bases from J; bases unmatched to any gene: 6. The CDR3 is CASSSPGQYYEQYF. The CDR3 bases are TGTGCCAGCAGTTCCCCGGGACAGTACTACGAGCAGTACTTC.

This clonotype was recorded many times. This sequence joins TRBV7-9 and TRBJ1-2; D remains unclear. Germline V lookup: CDR1 SEHNR, CDR2 FQNEAQ (reference sequence). Trimming took off 5 bases at V and 5 bases at J, with 6 bases between the two ends. The CDR3 totals 11 residues. In DNA, the CDR3 is TGTGCCAGCAGCGAGGGTTATGGCTACACCTTC. As protein: CASSEGYGYTF.

This clonotype showed up many times. The rearrangement joins TRBV6-6 to TRBJ2-7; D is ambiguous. This CDR3 is built from 13 residues. CDR1 is MNHNY, CDR2 SVGAGI, per germline (reference sequence). CDR3: CASSHSIHYEQYV. Written as DNA, the CDR3 is TGTGCCAGCAGTCACTCGATTCATTACGAGCAGTACGTC.

CDR3 loop: CASSRSFTGVVQPQHF. CDR3 bases: TGTGCCAGCAGTCGTTCGTTTACAGGAGTAGTTCAGCCCCAGCATTTT. This chain joins TRBV6-1 and TRBJ1-5; TRBD1 is a possible D gene (5 bases). With 5 bases removed from V and 6 bases from J, the gap between germline ends came to 20 bases. The germline V gene has CDR1 MNHNS and CDR2 SASEGT. The CDR3 is made up of 16 amino acids.

The rearrangement links TRBV7-3 to TRBJ1-5; the match to TRBD1 covers 7 bases. With 4 bases clipped from V and 4 bases from J, the junction kept 7 bases outside the gene matches. The CDR3 length is 15 residues. Germline V gene data show CDR1 as SGHTA and CDR2 as FQGTGA. The CDR3: CASSSRDSPNQPQHF. CDR3 nucleotides: TGTGCCAGCAGCTCCCGGGACAGCCCAAATCAGCCCCAGCATTTT.

The genes are TRBV7-2 and TRBJ2-2; no firm D call. Germline V gene data show CDR1 as SGHTA and CDR2 as FQGNSA. V was cut by 1 base and J by 8 bases, with 14 bases left in between. This CDR3 has 15 amino acids. CDR3: CASSLGAQVTGELFF. The CDR3 region has the DNA TGTGCCAGCAGCTTAGGGGCCCAGGTCACAGGGGAGCTGTTTTTT.

This clonotype was counted many times. This chain connects TRBV6-6 to TRBJ1-2, with TRBD1 as a possible D gene (5 bases). Trimming pared 6 bases from V and 8 bases from J, leaving 13 bases between. The CDR3 has 12 residues. Germline loops: CDR1 MNHNY, CDR2 SVGAGI (reference sequence). The CDR3 loop is CASSPTGGGYTF. The CDR3 region has the DNA TGTGCCAGCAGCCCTACAGGCGGCGGCTACACCTTC.

The chain uses TRBV20-1 and TRBJ1-1; 9 bases fit TRBD1. The germline CDR1 and CDR2 sequences are DFQATT and SNEGSKA (reference sequence). The V gene end was trimmed by 6 bases and the J gene end by 6 bases; junction bases not matched to a gene: 11. The CDR3 spans 14 residues. The CDR3 loop reads CSASKDRGGAEAFF. In nucleotides, the CDR3 is TGCAGTGCCAGTAAGGACAGGGGTGGAGCTGAAGCTTTCTTT.